This T cell receptor (beta chain) was recovered during a study of technical replicates of blood from a few donors. Sequencing was performed with immunoSEQ multiplex PCR; in TCRdb, only in-frame clones are kept and a portion is missing. Among about 97,000 clones listed, over 90% were seen once. Sequencing used T cells isolated from PBMCs. This TCR came from a human donor in good health.

CDR3 in DNA: TGTGCCAGCAGTGGACAGGGAAAAGAGACCCAGTACTTC. This translates into CASSGQGKETQYF. This chain connects TRBV6-6 to TRBJ2-5; 8 nucleotides align to TRBD1. CDR3 size: 13 residues. Trimming took 5 bases from V and 3 from J; bases not matched to a gene: 2. CDR1 and CDR2 from the germline V gene are MNHNY and SVGAGI (reference sequence).